Listed here are 25 T cell receptor beta chains from one sample, sequenced in a study of shared clonotypes between healthy human individuals. Repertoires were generated with immunoSEQ multiplex PCR, while TCRdb's copy carries only in-frame clones and drops some. The data contain 1,500,000 or so clones, 96% of them singletons. Source material: naive CD4+ T cells sorted from blood. Subset here: CD45RA+ positively selected. Receptors were obtained from a man aged 30-40 years in good health.

A single count supports this clone. The J gene is TRBJ1-5, the V gene TRBV19; unclear D gene. Germline V lookup: CDR1 LNHDA, CDR2 SQIVND (reference sequence). The CDR3 is made up of 16 amino acids. V dropped 3 bases and J dropped 0 bases, with 12 bases sitting between them. CDR3 residues: CASSMAGVYSNQPQHF. The CDR3 coding sequence is TGTGCCAGTAGTATGGCAGGAGTCTATAGCAATCAGCCCCAGCATTTT.

The chain joins TRBV14 to TRBJ2-2; 13 bases fit TRBD2. The CDR3 runs to 15 residues. The germline V gene has CDR1 SGHDN and CDR2 FVKESK. J lost 4 bases, V lost 7 bases, and 3 bases had no gene match. CDR3 bases: TGTGCCAGCAACCGACTAGCGGGAGGCACCGGGGAGCTGTTTTTT. This codes for CASNRLAGGTGELFF.

The CDR3 DNA reads TGTGCCAGCAGTTACCAAGGAGACGAGCAGTACTTC. Protein: CASSYQGDEQYF. The chain couples TRBV6-6 to TRBJ2-7; D not resolved. This CDR3 spans 12 amino acids. Germline CDR1 reads MNHNY; CDR2 reads SVGAGI (reference sequence). V lost 2 bases to trimming and J lost 5 bases, with 7 bases between them.

The rearrangement links TRBV27 to TRBJ2-7, with TRBD2 matching 7 bases. There are 13 residues in the CDR3. CDR1 MNHEY and CDR2 SMNVEV come from the germline V gene (reference sequence). V lost 6 bases to trimming and J lost 5 bases; unmatched junction nucleotides: 7. CDR3 loop: CASRASGGHEQYF. CDR3 DNA sequence: TGTGCCAGCAGAGCTAGCGGAGGGCACGAGCAGTACTTC.

V is TRBV28 and J is TRBJ2-7; 8 positions match TRBD2. This CDR3 spans 15 amino acids. Germline CDR1 MDHEN, CDR2 SYDVKM. The V segment lost 2 bases and the J segment 4 bases; nucleotides outside the gene matches: 7. CDR3 bases: TGTGCCAGCAGTTTAGTAAGCGGGGGCGCATACGAGCAGTACTTC. This translates into CASSLVSGGAYEQYF.

The rearrangement uses TRBV10-2 and TRBJ2-1; D gene ambiguous. Germline V gene sequence: CDR1 WSHSY, CDR2 SAAADI. Trimming cost V 3 bases and J 6 bases, with 9 bases left between them. The CDR3 loop spans 13 amino acids. Here the CDR3 DNA reads TGCGCCAGCAGTGACAATGGCTTCAATGAGCAGTTCTTC. Its protein product is CASSDNGFNEQFF.

The chain joins TRBV10-3 to TRBJ2-2; TRBD2 aligns across 11 bases. The J segment lost 5 bases and the V segment lost 6 bases, leaving 2 bases of the junction unmatched. CDR1 is ENHRY, CDR2 SYGVKD, per germline. The CDR3 length is 14 residues. The DNA of the CDR3 is TGTGCCATCAGAGGACTAGCGGGTACCGGGGAGCTGTTTTTT. It encodes CAIRGLAGTGELFF.

This clone is a singleton in its sample. The rearrangement joins TRBV13 to TRBJ2-1; D not certain. The V end was cut by 4 bases, the J end by 8 bases, with 15 bases between. This CDR3 spans 14 amino acids. CDR1 is PRHDT and CDR2 is FYEKMQ in the germline V gene (reference sequence). CDR3 nucleotide sequence: TGTGCCAGCAGCTCGAAGGCACGAGGCCATGAGCAGTTCTTC. It yields the protein CASSSKARGHEQFF.

The chain has TRBV11-2 and TRBJ1-3; D may be TRBD1 (5 bases). Trimming shortened V by 5 bases and J by 0 bases, and 11 bases separated the two germline ends. CDR3 length equals 15 residues. Germline CDR1 SGHAT, CDR2 FQNNGV. The CDR3 reads CASSPDSLSGNTIYF. The CDR3 nucleotides are TGTGCCAGCAGCCCCGACAGTCTCTCTGGAAACACCATATATTTT.

The chain couples TRBV27 to TRBJ2-2; perhaps TRBD1 as D (5 bases). Trimming left V 3 bases short and J 0 bases short, with 5 bases between. CDR3 length: 14 amino acids. Germline CDR1 and CDR2: MNHEY and SMNVEV (reference sequence). Written as DNA, the CDR3 is TGTGCCAGCAGTTTCAGGGCGAACACCGGGGAGCTGTTTTTT. It codes for CASSFRANTGELFF.

As for this clone: One end of the junction varies from germline; a read error may be responsible. In the same sample, other DNA sequences code for this CDR3. The V gene is TRBV7-2, the J gene TRBJ2-1; 12 positions agree with TRBD2. Germline V gene sequence: CDR1 SGHTA, CDR2 FQGNSA. The length of the CDR3 is 15 residues. The CDR3 bases are TGTGCCAGCAGCCTAGCGGGAGGGCCCTACAATGAGCAGTTCTTC. As protein: CASSLAGGPYNEQFF. Looking up the rest from reference TRBV7-2 and TRBJ2-1 gives the full variable domain: GAGVSQSPSNKVTEKGKDVELRCDPISGHTALYWYRQSLGQGLEFLIYFQGNSAPDKSGLPSDRFSAERTGGSVSTLTIQRTQQEDSAVYLCASSLAGGPYNEQFFGPGTRLTVL.

The chain is built from TRBV4-2 and TRBJ2-7; D call uncertain. The ends were cut back, 5 bases at V and 1 base at J, with 6 bases in the middle. CDR1 LGHNA and CDR2 YNFKEQ come from the germline V gene. The CDR3 totals 12 residues. In DNA, the CDR3 is TGTGCCAGCAGCTTGGGTTCCTACGAGCAGTACTTC. Amino acid sequence: CASSLGSYEQYF.

This chain links TRBV6-1 with TRBJ2-7; 7 bases match TRBD1. The CDR3 loop spans 14 amino acids. In germline, CDR1 is MNHNS, CDR2 SASEGT. After removal of 5 bases from V and 1 base from J, the junction contained 5 bases not matched to a gene. The CDR3 bases are TGTGCCAGCAGTACTCGACAGGGTTCCTACGAGCAGTACTTC. Encoded protein: CASSTRQGSYEQYF.

This clone was found once. The chain is built from TRBV7-9 and TRBJ2-7; D may be TRBD1 or TRBD2 (5 bases each). The CDR3 sequence is 15 residues long. The germline CDR1 and CDR2 sequences are SEHNR and FQNEAQ (reference sequence). V was pared by 1 base and J by 6 bases, with 16 bases between. The CDR3 sequence is CASSLGRTRGAEQYF. Written as DNA, the CDR3 is TGTGCCAGCAGCTTAGGGAGGACACGGGGAGCCGAGCAGTACTTC.

The V and J genes are TRBV28 and TRBJ1-5, with 10 bases lining up with TRBD1. After removal of 1 base from V and 3 bases from J, the junction contained 3 bases not matched to a gene. There are 16 residues in the CDR3. Germline CDR1 reads MDHEN; CDR2 reads SYDVKM. This chain's CDR3 is CASSLSGQGFNQPQHF. CDR3 coding DNA: TGTGCCAGCAGTTTATCGGGACAGGGGTTCAATCAGCCCCAGCATTTT. Full variable domain (rest looked up from reference TRBV28 and TRBJ1-5): DVKVTQSSRYLVKRTGEKVFLECVQDMDHENMFWYRQDPGLGLRLIYFSYDVKMKEKGDIPEGYSVSREKKERFSLILESASTNQTSMYLCASSLSGQGFNQPQHFGDGTRLSIL.

There are a few counts of this clone. This rearrangement joins TRBV27 to TRBJ1-5; D perhaps matches TRBD1 (5 bases). Between the trimmed V and J ends, which lost 5 bases and 3 bases, there was a span of 14 bases. Germline V CDR1 and CDR2: MNHEY, SMNVEV (reference sequence). This CDR3 spans 15 amino acids. The CDR3 protein is CASSTPRDYNQPQHF. The CDR3 DNA follows: TGTGCCAGCAGTACGCCGAGGGACTACAATCAGCCCCAGCATTTT.

CDR3 loop: CASSYSRERFGTDTQYF. The CDR3, as DNA: TGTGCCAGCAGCTATTCCAGGGAGAGATTTGGCACAGATACGCAGTATTTT. The rearrangement uses TRBV7-2 and TRBJ2-3; the D call may be TRBD1 or TRBD2 (5 bases each). The length of the CDR3 is 17 residues. V lost 4 bases to trimming and J lost 1 base, with 18 bases between them. CDR1 SGHTA and CDR2 FQGNSA come from the germline V gene.

This clone was counted once. The CDR3 sequence: CASSPPGTGILRPQHF. CDR3 DNA sequence: TGTGCCAGCTCACCCCCAGGGACAGGGATCCTCCGGCCCCAGCATTTT. The chain links TRBV18 to TRBJ1-5; the match to TRBD1 covers 9 bases. There are 16 residues in the CDR3. Germline values: CDR1 KGHSH, CDR2 LQKENI. The ends lost 3 bases at V and 9 bases at J; junction bases unmatched: 12.

Concerning this clone itself: This same CDR3 is encoded by further DNA sequences in the sample. This chain links TRBV15 with TRBJ2-7, with a weak D call TRBD1 (6 bases). The CDR3 spans 14 residues. Trimming pared 0 bases from V and 1 base from J, leaving 7 bases between. In germline, CDR1 is LNHNV, CDR2 YYDKDF (reference sequence). Here the CDR3 reads CATSREGGSYEQYF. As DNA, the CDR3 is TGTGCCACCAGCAGAGAAGGGGGTTCCTACGAGCAGTACTTC.

The V call is TRBV27, the J call TRBJ2-1, with unresolved D. V lost 4 bases and J 10 bases, leaving 14 bases between the germline ends. The CDR3 consists of 13 residues. Looked up from germline, CDR1 is MNHEY and CDR2 is SMNVEV (reference sequence). The CDR3 DNA is TGTGCCAGCAGTTCGGCCCGCGCTGGGGAGCAGTTCTTC. Its protein is CASSSARAGEQFF.

The chain links TRBV5-6 to TRBJ2-3; D possibly matches TRBD1 or TRBD2 (5 bases each). Germline CDR1 SGHDT, CDR2 YYEEEE. This CDR3 has 14 residues. V was cut by 4 bases and J by 5 bases, with 14 bases left in between. CDR3 sequence: CASSPGALRDTQYF. The CDR3 DNA sequence: TGTGCCAGCAGCCCCGGGGCCCTTCGAGATACGCAGTATTTT. Based on the CDR3 plus reference TRBV5-6 and TRBJ2-3, the full variable domain is DAGVTQSPTHLIKTRGQQVTLRCSPKSGHDTVSWYQQALGQGPQFIFQYYEEEERQRGNFPDRFSGHQFPNYSSELNVNALLLGDSALYLCASSPGALRDTQYFGPGTRLTVL.

This chain connects TRBV28 to TRBJ2-4; D not certain. The CDR3 totals 13 residues. In germline, CDR1 is MDHEN, CDR2 SYDVKM. Between the trimmed V and J ends, which lost 2 bases and 7 bases, there was a span of 9 bases. The CDR3 DNA reads as TGTGCCAGCAGTTTAGGGCATATCAACATTCAGTACTTC. Amino acids: CASSLGHINIQYF.

This sequence joins TRBV7-2 and TRBJ1-1, with D possibly being TRBD1 (6 bases). Trimming took 7 bases from V and 1 from J, leaving 10 bases between them. Germline CDR1 is SGHTA and CDR2 is FQGNSA. The CDR3 sequence is 13 residues long. CDR3 protein: CASTGQRNTEAFF. CDR3 DNA: TGTGCCAGCACCGGACAGAGGAACACTGAAGCTTTCTTT.

The chain carries TRBV2 and TRBJ2-7; 10 bases match TRBD1. The junction had 4 bases not matched to a gene; V was cut back by 4 bases and J by 4 bases. The CDR3 length is 14 residues. The germline gives CDR1 SNHLY, CDR2 FYNNEI. The CDR3 DNA reads as TGTGCCAGCAGTGTAGAGGGACAGGGGTACGAGCAGTACTTC. It specifies CASSVEGQGYEQYF.

A remark on this clone: The same CDR3 can be traced to other DNA sequences in this sample. V and J are TRBV7-6 and TRBJ1-2, with 9 bases that match TRBD1. Per germline, CDR1 SGHVS and CDR2 FNYEAQ. Unmatched junction bases numbered 6, after V lost 5 bases and J lost 2 bases. This CDR3 contains 15 residues. CDR3 coding DNA: TGTGCCAGCAGCCTAGGGACAGGGTCCAACTATGGCTACACCTTC. It is translated as CASSLGTGSNYGYTF.